This T cell receptor beta chain was found in a study of T-cell memory formation after mild COVID-19. V was clipped by 3 bases and J by 2 bases; unmatched bases: 6. CDR1 and CDR2 (germline): SGHRS, YFSETQ. The CDR3 extends over 15 amino acids. The table lists this clonotype with a few counts. TCR alpha and TCR beta cDNA libraries carrying sample barcodes and UMIs came from 5'RACE with constant-segment primers. TCRdb independently ran MiXCR on the 5' RACE reads; one entry per CDR3 protein. The sample carries about 470,000 distinct CDR3 sequences, roughly 20% recorded once. The sample was PBMCs or a T cell subset sorted from them (not recorded which). The chain couples TRBV5-1 to TRBJ2-5, with 8 bases identical to TRBD2. The sequence derives from an adult woman who had mild COVID-19 (a few samples of this study predate the infection). Cell type and time point are not known. CDR3 region: CASSSPAGAQETQYF. In nucleotides, the CDR3 is TGCGCCAGCAGCTCCCCAGCGGGGGCACAAGAGACCCAGTACTTC.